These 10 T cell receptor beta chains originate from one sample sequenced in a study of shared clonotypes between healthy human individuals. Measured with immunoSEQ multiplex PCR; TCRdb has only the in-frame clones, and not every one. The sample carries 2.3 million or so clones, approximately 93% recorded once. Sequenced material: naive CD4+ T cells from PBMCs. As to subset: CD45RA+ positively selected. These receptors all stem from a young man in good health. Some clones in this sample may be carry-over from other donors' samples.

The V and J genes are TRBV9 and TRBJ2-3; D is unresolved. With 4 bases removed from V and 2 bases from J, the gap between germline ends came to 5 bases. The CDR3 runs to 12 residues. Germline V gives CDR1 SGDLS, CDR2 YYNGEE. The CDR3, as DNA: TGTGCCAGCAGCAGGGCCACAGATACGCAGTATTTT. Residues: CASSRATDTQYF.

The V call is TRBV5-4, the J call TRBJ2-6; D not resolved. This CDR3 is 15 amino acids long. Germline-derived CDR1 and CDR2 are SGHNT and YYREEE (reference sequence). The V gene lost 0 bases and the J gene lost 4 bases, with 8 bases spanning the gap. CDR3 DNA: TGTGCCAGCAGCTTGGTGGACGGCGGGGCCAACGTCCTGACTTTC. Translation: CASSLVDGGANVLTF.

The chain has TRBV4-3 and TRBJ2-5; D possibly uses TRBD1 or TRBD2 (5 bases each). The CDR3 totals 16 residues. Germline V gene lookup returns CDR1 LGHNA and CDR2 YSLEER. Trimming removed 1 base at V and 5 bases at J, with 17 bases between. CDR3 DNA sequence: TGCGCCAGCAGCCAAGGTCGGGGCAAACGGGCGGAGACCCAGTACTTC. It codes for CASSQGRGKRAETQYF.

Notes on this clone: The sample has other DNA sequences that encode this CDR3 too. The genes are TRBV5-1 and TRBJ1-1; no firm D call. CDR1 and CDR2 from the germline V gene are SGHRS and YFSETQ. V lost 0 bases to trimming and J lost 0 bases, with 9 bases between them. The CDR3 contains 15 residues. The CDR3 reads CASSLAPGMNTEAFF. The CDR3 nucleotides are TGCGCCAGCAGCTTGGCCCCGGGAATGAACACTGAAGCTTTCTTT.

Details on this clone: Other DNA sequences from this sample encode an identical CDR3 as well. The V gene is TRBV6-5, the J gene TRBJ1-5; D is uncertain. Per the germline V gene, CDR1 is MNHEY and CDR2 is SVGAGI. The CDR3 sequence is 13 residues long. The V and J ends lost 3 bases and 3 bases respectively, with 6 bases between them. CDR3: CASSYRVNQPQHF. CDR3 nucleotides: TGTGCCAGCAGTTATAGAGTCAATCAGCCCCAGCATTTT.

The chain joins TRBV6-1 to TRBJ1-1; maybe TRBD1 (6 bases). The CDR3 contains 14 residues. Germline CDR1 MNHNS, CDR2 SASEGT. Trimming stripped 7 bases from V and 0 bases from J, with 12 bases between. CDR3 protein: CASTEGGLNTEAFF. The CDR3, as DNA: TGTGCCAGCACCGAGGGGGGCTTGAACACTGAAGCTTTCTTT.

The rearrangement uses TRBV21-1 and TRBJ2-5; the table's D call TRBD2 went unverified against the DNA. TRBV21-1 is flagged as a pseudogene. This CDR3 is 18 amino acids long. CDR3 protein: CASSKDGLAGGLQETQYF. CDR3 DNA: TGTGCCAGCAGCAAGGACGGACTAGCGGGAGGGCTCCAAGAGACCCAGTACTTC.

Concerning this clone: This specimen includes other DNA sequences encoding the same CDR3. The chain is built from TRBV29-1 and TRBJ2-7; TRBD1 aligns across 10 bases. This CDR3 comprises 12 residues. V shed 7 bases, J shed 2 bases, and the junction held 2 bases outside the gene matches. The germline gives CDR1 SQVTM, CDR2 ANQGSEA. CDR3: CSAGQGAYEQYF. The CDR3 coding sequence is TGCAGCGCCGGACAGGGGGCCTACGAGCAGTACTTC.

This clone was counted only a few times. Other DNA sequences in the sample encode the same CDR3. V gene TRBV5-1 combines with J gene TRBJ2-7; D is tentatively TRBD1 or TRBD2 (5 bases each). The CDR3 has 15 amino acids. Deletions cut 0 bases from V and 0 bases from J, with 10 bases between. From germline, CDR1 is SGHRS and CDR2 YFSETQ. The CDR3 sequence is CASSLAAGSSYEQYF. CDR3 sequence (DNA): TGCGCCAGCAGCTTGGCCGCAGGGAGCTCCTACGAGCAGTACTTC.

The chain employs TRBV14 and TRBJ2-1; D is ambiguous. The CDR3 spans 14 residues. Trimming stripped 2 bases from V and 2 bases from J, with 7 bases between. Germline CDR1 reads SGHDN; CDR2 reads FVKESK. The chain's CDR3 is CASSQSRTYNEQFF. CDR3 DNA: TGTGCCAGCAGCCAATCGAGGACCTACAATGAGCAGTTCTTC.